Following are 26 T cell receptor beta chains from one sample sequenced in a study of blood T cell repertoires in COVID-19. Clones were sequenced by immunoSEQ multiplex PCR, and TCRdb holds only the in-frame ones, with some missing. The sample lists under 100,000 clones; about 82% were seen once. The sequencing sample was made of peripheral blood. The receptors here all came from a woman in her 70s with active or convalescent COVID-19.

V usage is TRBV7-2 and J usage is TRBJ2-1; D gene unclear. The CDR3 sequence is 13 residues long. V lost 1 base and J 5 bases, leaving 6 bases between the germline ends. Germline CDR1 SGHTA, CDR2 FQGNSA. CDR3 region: CASSLGLNNEQFF. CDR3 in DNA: TGTGCCAGCAGCTTAGGACTTAACAATGAGCAGTTCTTC.

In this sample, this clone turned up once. CDR3 protein: CASRELGTGLGELFF. CDR3 DNA: TGTGCCAGCAGGGAGCTCGGGACAGGGCTCGGGGAGCTGTTTTTT. The gene calls are TRBV6-5 and TRBJ2-2; TRBD1 matches 9 bases. The CDR3 loop spans 15 amino acids. V shed 6 bases, J shed 7 bases, and the junction held 9 bases outside the gene matches. From germline, CDR1 is MNHEY and CDR2 SVGAGI.

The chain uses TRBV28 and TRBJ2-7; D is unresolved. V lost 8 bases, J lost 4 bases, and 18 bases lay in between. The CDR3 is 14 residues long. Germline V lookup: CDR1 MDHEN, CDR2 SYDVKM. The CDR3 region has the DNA TGTGCCAGCCGCAACCCGAACAGTCCATACGAGCAGTACTTC. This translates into CASRNPNSPYEQYF.

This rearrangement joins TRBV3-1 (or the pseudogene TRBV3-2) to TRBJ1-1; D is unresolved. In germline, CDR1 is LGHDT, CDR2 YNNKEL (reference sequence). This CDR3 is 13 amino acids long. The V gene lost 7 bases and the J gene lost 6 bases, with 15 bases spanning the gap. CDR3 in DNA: TGTGCCAGCAATTTTGGGAGGGCGGCTGAAGCTTTCTTT. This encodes CASNFGRAAEAFF.

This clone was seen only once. DNA for the CDR3: TGTGCCAGCAGCACCACAGGCTCTGGGGCCAACGTCCTGACTTTC. It is translated as CASSTTGSGANVLTF. This chain links TRBV5-5 with TRBJ2-6, with D perhaps TRBD1 (5 bases). In germline, CDR1 is SGHKS, CDR2 YYEKEE (reference sequence). Trimming removed 4 bases at V and 0 bases at J, with 8 bases between. CDR3 size: 15 residues.

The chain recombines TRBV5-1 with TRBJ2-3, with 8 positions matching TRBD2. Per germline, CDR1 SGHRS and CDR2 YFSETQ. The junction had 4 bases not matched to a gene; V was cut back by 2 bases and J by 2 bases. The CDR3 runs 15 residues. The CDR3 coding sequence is TGCGCCAGCAGCTTACCCGGGGGGGACACAGATACGCAGTATTTT. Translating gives CASSLPGGDTDTQYF.

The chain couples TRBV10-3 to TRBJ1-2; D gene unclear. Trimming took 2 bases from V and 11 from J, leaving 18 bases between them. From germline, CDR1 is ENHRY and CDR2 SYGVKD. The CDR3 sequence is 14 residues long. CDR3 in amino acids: CAISEAQLALSYTF. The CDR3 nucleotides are TGTGCCATCAGTGAGGCACAGCTCGCATTATCGTACACCTTC.

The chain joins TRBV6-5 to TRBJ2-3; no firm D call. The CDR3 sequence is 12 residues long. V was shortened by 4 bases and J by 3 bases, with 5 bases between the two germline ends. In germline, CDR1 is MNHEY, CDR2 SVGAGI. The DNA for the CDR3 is TGTGCCAGCAGTTTAGTTACAGATACGCAGTATTTT. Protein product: CASSLVTDTQYF.

CDR3 in DNA: TGTGCCAACCGGGGCAGCGGGAGAGAGCTCCTGACTTTC. Residues: CANRGSGRELLTF. The chain employs TRBV6-5 and TRBJ2-6; 8 positions agree with TRBD2. This CDR3 contains 13 residues. The V segment lost 10 bases and the J segment 14 bases; nucleotides outside the gene matches: 13. Germline V lookup: CDR1 MNHEY, CDR2 SVGAGI.

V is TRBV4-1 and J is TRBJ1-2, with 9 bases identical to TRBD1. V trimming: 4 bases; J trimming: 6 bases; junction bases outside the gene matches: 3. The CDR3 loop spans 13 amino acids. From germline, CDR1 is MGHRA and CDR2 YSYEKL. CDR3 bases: TGCGCCAGCAGCCCCCGGGACAGGGATGGCTACACCTTC. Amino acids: CASSPRDRDGYTF.

The CDR3: CASSENQYGYTF. Here the CDR3 DNA reads TGTGCCAGCAGTGAAAACCAGTATGGCTACACCTTC. The V gene is TRBV2, the J gene TRBJ1-2; D remains ambiguous. Germline loops: CDR1 SNHLY, CDR2 FYNNEI. This CDR3 has 12 amino acids. Trimming took 2 bases from V and 5 from J, leaving 6 bases between them.

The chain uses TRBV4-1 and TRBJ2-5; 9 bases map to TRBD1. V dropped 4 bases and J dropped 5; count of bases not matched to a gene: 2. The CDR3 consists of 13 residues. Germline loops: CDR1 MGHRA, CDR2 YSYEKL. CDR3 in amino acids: CASSLTGGETQYF. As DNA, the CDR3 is TGCGCCAGCAGCCTGACAGGGGGGGAGACCCAGTACTTC.

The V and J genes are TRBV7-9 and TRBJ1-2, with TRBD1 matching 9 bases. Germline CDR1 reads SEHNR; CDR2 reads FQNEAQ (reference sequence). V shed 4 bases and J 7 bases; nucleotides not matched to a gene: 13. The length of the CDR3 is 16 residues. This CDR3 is CASSWTSGTGTLGYTF. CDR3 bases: TGTGCCAGCAGCTGGACATCCGGGACAGGGACGCTTGGCTACACCTTC.

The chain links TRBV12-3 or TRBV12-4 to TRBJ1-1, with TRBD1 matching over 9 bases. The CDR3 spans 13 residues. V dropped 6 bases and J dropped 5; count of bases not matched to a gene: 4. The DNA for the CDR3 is TGTGCCAGCAGCATACAGGGGGCTACTGAAGCTTTCTTT. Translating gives CASSIQGATEAFF.

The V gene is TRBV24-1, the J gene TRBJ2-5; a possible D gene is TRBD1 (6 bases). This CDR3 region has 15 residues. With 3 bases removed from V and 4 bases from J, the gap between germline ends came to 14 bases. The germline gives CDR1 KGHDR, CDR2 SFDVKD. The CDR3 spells CATSDAAGDGETQYF. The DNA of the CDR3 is TGTGCCACCAGTGATGCGGCAGGGGACGGAGAGACCCAGTACTTC.

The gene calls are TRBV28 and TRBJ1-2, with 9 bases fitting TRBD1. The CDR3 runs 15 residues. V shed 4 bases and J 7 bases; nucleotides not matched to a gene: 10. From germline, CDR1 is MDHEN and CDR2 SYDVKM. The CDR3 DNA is TGTGCCAGCAGTTCCCCGACAGGGGGAATTCCTGGCTACACCTTC. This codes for CASSSPTGGIPGYTF.

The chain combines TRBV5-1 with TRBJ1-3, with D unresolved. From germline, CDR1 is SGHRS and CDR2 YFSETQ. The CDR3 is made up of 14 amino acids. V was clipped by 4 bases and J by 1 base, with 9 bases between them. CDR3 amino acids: CASSAGSSGNTIYF. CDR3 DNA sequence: TGCGCCAGCAGCGCGGGATCGTCTGGAAACACCATATATTTT.

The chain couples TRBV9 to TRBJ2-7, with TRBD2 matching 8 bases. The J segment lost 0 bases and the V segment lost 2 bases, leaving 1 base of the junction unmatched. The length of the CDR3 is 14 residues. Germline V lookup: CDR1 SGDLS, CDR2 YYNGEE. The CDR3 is CASSVSGISYEQYF. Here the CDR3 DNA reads TGTGCCAGCAGCGTTAGCGGGATCTCCTACGAGCAGTACTTC.

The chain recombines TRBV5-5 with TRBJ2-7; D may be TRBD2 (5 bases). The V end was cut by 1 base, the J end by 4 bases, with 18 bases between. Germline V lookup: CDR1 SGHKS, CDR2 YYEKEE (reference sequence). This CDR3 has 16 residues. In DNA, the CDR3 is TGTGCCAGCAGCTTGCGAAGGAGCGGAGCCCTTTACGAGCAGTACTTC. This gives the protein CASSLRRSGALYEQYF. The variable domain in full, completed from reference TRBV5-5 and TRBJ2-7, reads DAGVTQSPTHLIKTRGQQVTLRCSPISGHKSVSWYQQVLGQGPQFIFQYYEKEERGRGNFPDRFSARQFPNYSSELNVNALLLGDSALYLCASSLRRSGALYEQYFGPGTRLTVT.

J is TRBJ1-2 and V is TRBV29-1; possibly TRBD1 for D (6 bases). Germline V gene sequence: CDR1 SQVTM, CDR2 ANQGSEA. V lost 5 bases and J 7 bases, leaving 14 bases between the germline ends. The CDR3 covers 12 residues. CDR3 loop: CSVMTGLFGYTF. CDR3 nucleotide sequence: TGCAGCGTTATGACAGGTCTGTTTGGCTACACCTTC.

CDR3 sequence reads: CASSVNIKASGGAVDTQYF. CDR3 bases: TGTGCCAGCAGCGTCAACATAAAGGCTAGCGGGGGGGCAGTAGATACGCAGTATTTT. This rearrangement joins TRBV13 to TRBJ2-3, with 12 bases that match TRBD2. The CDR3 is made up of 19 amino acids. Trimming cost V 5 bases and J 5 bases; bases outside gene matches: 17. CDR1 is PRHDT and CDR2 is FYEKMQ in the germline V gene (reference sequence).

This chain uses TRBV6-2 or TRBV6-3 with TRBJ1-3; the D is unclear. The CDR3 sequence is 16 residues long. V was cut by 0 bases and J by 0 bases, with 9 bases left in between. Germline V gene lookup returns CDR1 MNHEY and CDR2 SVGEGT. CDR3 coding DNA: TGTGCCAGCAGTTACTCGGCGGAGAGCTCTGGAAACACCATATATTTT. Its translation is CASSYSAESSGNTIYF.

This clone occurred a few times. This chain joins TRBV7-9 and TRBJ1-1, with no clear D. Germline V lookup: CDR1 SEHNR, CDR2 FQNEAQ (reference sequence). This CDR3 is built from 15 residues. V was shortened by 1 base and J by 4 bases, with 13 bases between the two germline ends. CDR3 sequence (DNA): TGTGCCAGCAGCTTAGGAACCTCGTCGGGCACTGAAGCTTTCTTT. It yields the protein CASSLGTSSGTEAFF.

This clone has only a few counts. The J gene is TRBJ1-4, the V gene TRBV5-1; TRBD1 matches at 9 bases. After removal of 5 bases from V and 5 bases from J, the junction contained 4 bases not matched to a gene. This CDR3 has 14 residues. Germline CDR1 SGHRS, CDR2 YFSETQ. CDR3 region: CASRRQGGNEKLFF. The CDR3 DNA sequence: TGCGCCAGCAGGAGACAGGGGGGGAATGAAAAACTGTTTTTT.

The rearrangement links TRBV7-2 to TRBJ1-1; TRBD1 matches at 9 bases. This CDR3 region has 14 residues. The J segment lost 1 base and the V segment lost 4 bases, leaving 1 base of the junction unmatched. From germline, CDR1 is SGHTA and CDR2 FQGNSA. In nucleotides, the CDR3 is TGTGCCAGCAGCTCGGGACAGGGGAACACTGAAGCTTTCTTT. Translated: CASSSGQGNTEAFF.

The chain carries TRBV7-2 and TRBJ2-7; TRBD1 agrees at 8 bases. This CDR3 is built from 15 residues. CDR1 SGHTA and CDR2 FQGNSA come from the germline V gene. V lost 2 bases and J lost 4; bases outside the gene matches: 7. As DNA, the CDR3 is TGTGCCAGCAGCTTACTTGGGGGACAGGCTTACGAGCAGTACTTC. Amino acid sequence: CASSLLGGQAYEQYF.